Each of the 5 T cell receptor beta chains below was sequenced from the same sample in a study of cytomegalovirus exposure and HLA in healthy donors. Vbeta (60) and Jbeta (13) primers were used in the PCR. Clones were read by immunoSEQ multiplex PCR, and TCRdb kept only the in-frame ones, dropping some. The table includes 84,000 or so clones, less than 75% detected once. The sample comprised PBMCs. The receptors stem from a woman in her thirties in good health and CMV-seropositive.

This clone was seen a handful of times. Here the CDR3 reads CAWSTGNEKLFF. CDR3 sequence (DNA): TGTGCCTGGAGTACAGGGAATGAAAAACTGTTTTTT. V gene TRBV30 combines with J gene TRBJ1-4; tentative D call: TRBD1 (6 bases). CDR1 GTSNPN and CDR2 SVGIG come from the germline V gene (reference sequence). V was shortened by 2 bases and J by 5 bases, with 6 bases between the two germline ends. The CDR3 has 12 residues.

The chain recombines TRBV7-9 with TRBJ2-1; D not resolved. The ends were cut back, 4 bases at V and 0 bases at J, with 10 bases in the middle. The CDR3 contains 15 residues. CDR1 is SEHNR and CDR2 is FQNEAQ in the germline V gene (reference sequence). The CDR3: CASSSTTGSYNEQFF. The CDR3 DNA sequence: TGTGCCAGCAGCTCCACGACGGGCTCCTACAATGAGCAGTTCTTC. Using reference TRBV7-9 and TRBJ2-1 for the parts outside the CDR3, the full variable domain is DTGVSQNPRHKITKRGQNVTFRCDPISEHNRLYWYRQTLGQGPEFLTYFQNEAQLEKSRLLSDRFSAERPKGSFSTLEIQRTEQGDSAMYLCASSSTTGSYNEQFFGPGTRLTVL.

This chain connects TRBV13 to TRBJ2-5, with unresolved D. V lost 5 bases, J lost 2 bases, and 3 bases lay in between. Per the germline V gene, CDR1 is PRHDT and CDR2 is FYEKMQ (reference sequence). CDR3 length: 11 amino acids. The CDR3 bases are TGTGCCAGCAGCACTCAAGAGACCCAGTACTTC. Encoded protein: CASSTQETQYF. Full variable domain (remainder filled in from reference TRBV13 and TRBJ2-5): AAGVIQSPRHLIKEKRETATLKCYPIPRHDTVYWYQQGPGQDPQFLISFYEKMQSDKGSIPDRFSAQQFSDYHSELNMSSLELGDSALYFCASSTQETQYFGPGTRLLVL.

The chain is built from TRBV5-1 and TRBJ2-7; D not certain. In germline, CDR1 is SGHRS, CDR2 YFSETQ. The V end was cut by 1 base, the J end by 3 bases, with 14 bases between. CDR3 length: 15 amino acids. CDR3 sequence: CASSLSFPTNYEQYF. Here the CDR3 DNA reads TGCGCCAGCAGCTTGAGTTTCCCCACAAACTACGAGCAGTACTTC. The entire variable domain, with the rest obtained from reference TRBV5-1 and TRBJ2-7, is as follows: KAGVTQTPRYLIKTRGQQVTLSCSPISGHRSVSWYQQTPGQGLQFLFEYFSETQRNKGNFPGRFSGRQFSNSRSEMNVSTLELGDSALYLCASSLSFPTNYEQYFGPGTRLTVT.

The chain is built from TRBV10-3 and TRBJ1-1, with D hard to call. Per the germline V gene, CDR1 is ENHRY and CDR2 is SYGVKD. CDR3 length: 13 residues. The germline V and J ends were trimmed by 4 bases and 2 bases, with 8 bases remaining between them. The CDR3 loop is CAISAAGNTEAFF. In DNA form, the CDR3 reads TGTGCCATCAGTGCTGCGGGTAACACTGAAGCTTTCTTT.